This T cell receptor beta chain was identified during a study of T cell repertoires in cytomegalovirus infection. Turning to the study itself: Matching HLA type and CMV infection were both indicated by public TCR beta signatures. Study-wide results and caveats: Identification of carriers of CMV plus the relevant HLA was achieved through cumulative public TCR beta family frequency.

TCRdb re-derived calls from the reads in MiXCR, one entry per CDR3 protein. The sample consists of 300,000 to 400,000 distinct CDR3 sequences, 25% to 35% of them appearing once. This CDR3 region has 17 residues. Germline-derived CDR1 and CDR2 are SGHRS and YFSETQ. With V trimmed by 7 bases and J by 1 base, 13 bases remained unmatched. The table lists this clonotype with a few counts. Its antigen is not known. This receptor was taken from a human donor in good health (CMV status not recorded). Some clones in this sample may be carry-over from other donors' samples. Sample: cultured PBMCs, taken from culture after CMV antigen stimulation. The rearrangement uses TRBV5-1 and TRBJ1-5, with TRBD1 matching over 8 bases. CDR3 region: CASSLGTGLSSNQPQHF. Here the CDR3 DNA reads TGCGCCAGCTCCCTTGGGACAGGACTTTCGAGCAATCAGCCCCAGCATTTT.